The sequence of this T cell receptor beta chain was determined in a study of blood T cell repertoires in COVID-19 (dated by TCRdb to between 2020 and 2021). Notes on the research overall: Samples from collaborators originated in the United States, Italy and Spain and spanned both the acute and convalescent phases of COVID-19. The material from the prospective study consisted of cDNA or gDNA derived from T cells, B-cell-depleted T cells, or PBMCs. The dataset comprised deeply sampled blood TCRbeta repertoires from subjects exposed to, actively infected with, or recovered from COVID-19. The repertoires were released in a freely available public database intended as a resource for research on the immune response to SARS-CoV-2. Samples came from the ongoing ImmuneRACE study (first 160 participants) plus 1,254 subjects from 6 global collaborators. Sample metadata almost always included a de-identified subject ID, COVID-19 status, age in years and sex. Where available, HLA class I and class II types were taken from metadata supplied by the sample provider and were not determined by assay-based typing.

The immunoSEQ Assay, a bias-controlled multiplex PCR, was used to amplify TCRbeta CDR3 regions from genomic DNA. The authors' analysis ran thus. Within the assay, amplification of reference gene primers was used to estimate how many nucleated cells each sample contained. To quantify the absolute abundance of each unique TCRbeta CDR3 rearrangement, sequence reads were collapsed and filtered. For each sample, productive Simpson clonality was calculated as the square root of Simpson's diversity index over productive rearrangements. The immuneACCESS repertoire file appears here via TCRdb, limited to in-frame rearrangements. These files lack a portion of the clones; in checked studies, under half of the deficit traces to unresolved V genes, and the cause of the others is not known. V and J calls and clone size are given by that table; D and trimming were obtained from the DNA. This sample holds tens of thousands of clones; about 80% were observed only once. The ten largest clones represent around 28% of the sample.

What the authors observed across the whole study: How much clinical and demographic metadata was included differed by source and by participant, and the metadata was provided uncurated.

Whole blood was collected in K2EDTA tubes by collaborating institutions according to the institutions' own protocols. Collaborator samples were shipped for TCRbeta analysis as frozen whole blood, isolated PBMCs, or DNA extracted from either sample type. Taken from cysteine to phenylalanine, the CDR3 has 14 residues. Of the read, only the CDR3 DNA is kept; its 42 bases are in frame from base 1. Trimming removed 3 bases from V and 1 base from J, leaving 10 bases between the germline ends. The CDR1 and CDR2 encoded by the germline V gene (reference sequence) are SGHNT and YYREEE. As concerns this clone: No cognate antigen has been identified for it. No base-level quality is on record; no much larger clone is a single base apart.

Rearrangement joined TRBV5-4 to TRBJ1-2, with the identity of the D gene unclear. Sequencing was done on a sample of peripheral blood. This sequence originates from a human donor in a cohort sampled during active COVID-19. The CDR3 protein: CASSSGSGNYGYTF. The DNA sequence is TGTGCCAGCAGCTCTGGGAGTGGTAACTATGGCTACACCTTC.